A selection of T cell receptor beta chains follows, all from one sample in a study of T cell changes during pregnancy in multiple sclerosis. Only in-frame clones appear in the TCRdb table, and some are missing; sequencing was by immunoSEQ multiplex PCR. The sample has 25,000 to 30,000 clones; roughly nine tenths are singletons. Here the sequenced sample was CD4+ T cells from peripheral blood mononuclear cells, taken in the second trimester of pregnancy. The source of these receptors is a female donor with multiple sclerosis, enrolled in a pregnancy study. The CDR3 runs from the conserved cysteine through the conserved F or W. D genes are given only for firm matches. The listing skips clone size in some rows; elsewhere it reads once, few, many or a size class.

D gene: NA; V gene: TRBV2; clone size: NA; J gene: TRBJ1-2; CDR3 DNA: TGTGCCGGATCAGGGGTGTCGGAGTATGGCTACACCTTC; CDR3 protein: CAGSGVSEYGYTF
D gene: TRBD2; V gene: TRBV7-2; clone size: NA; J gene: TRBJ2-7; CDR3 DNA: TGTGCCAGCAGCTTAGAGACTAGCGGGGCGAAGTACTTC; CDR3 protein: CASSLETSGAKYF
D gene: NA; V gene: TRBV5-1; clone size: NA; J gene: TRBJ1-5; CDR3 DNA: TGCGCCAGCAGCTTGGCAGGGGCAGTTGGTCAGCCCCAGCATTTT; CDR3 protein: CASSLAGAVGQPQHF
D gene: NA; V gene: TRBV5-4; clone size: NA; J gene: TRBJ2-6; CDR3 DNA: TGTGCCAGCAGCTCATCAGGGTCTGGGGCCAACGTCCTGACTTTC; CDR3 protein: CASSSSGSGANVLTF
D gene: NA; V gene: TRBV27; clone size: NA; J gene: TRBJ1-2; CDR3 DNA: TGTGCCAGCAGTCCATTGTCAGGGGGCTACACCTTC; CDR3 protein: CASSPLSGGYTF
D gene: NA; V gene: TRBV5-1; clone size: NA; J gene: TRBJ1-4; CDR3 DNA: TGCGCCAGCAGCTTGGGAGTCTTGACAACTAATGAAAAACTGTTTTTT; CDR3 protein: CASSLGVLTTNEKLFF
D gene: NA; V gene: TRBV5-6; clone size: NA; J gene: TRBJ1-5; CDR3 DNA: TGTGCCAGCAGCTCGACAGCAGATTATCAGCCCCAGCATTTT; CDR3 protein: CASSSTADYQPQHF
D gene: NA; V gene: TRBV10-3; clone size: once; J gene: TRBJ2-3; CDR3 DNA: TGTGCCATCAGTGAGGGCGGTACGCAGTATTTT; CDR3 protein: CAISEGGTQYF
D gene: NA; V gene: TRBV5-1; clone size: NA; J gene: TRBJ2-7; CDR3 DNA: TGCGCCAGCAGCTTGGAACAGACCTACGAGCAGTACTTC; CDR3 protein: CASSLEQTYEQYF
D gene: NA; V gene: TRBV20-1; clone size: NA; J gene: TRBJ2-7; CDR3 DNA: TGCAGTGCTCAGACTAGGAACGAGCAGTACTTC; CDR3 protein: CSAQTRNEQYF
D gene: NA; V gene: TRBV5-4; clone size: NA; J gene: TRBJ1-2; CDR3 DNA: TGTGCCAGCAGCTTGGATCCCTCCCTAGGTCTTTATGGCTACACCTTC; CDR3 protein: CASSLDPSLGLYGYTF
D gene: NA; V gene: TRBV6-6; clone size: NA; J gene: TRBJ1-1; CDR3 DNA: TGTGCCAGCAGTTACGGTCTCTCGAGCGGGGCTTTCTTT; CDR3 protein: CASSYGLSSGAFF
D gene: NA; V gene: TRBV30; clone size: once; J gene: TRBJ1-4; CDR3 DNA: TGTGCCTGGAGTGTGTCAGGGGAAAAACTGTTTTTT; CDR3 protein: CAWSVSGEKLFF
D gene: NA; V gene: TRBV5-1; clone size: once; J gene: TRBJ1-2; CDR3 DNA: TGCGCCAGCAGCTTTGGTGCCAGCTATGGCTACACCTTC; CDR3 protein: CASSFGASYGYTF
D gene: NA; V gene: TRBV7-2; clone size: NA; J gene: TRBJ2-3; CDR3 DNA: TGTGCCAGCAGCTCCGGGTTCGGTCGGGATACGCAGTATTTT; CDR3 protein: CASSSGFGRDTQYF
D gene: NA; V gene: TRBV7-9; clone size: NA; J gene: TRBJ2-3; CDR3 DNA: TGTGCCAGCAGCCAGCCTAGCTTCCCCTTCACAGATACGCAGTATTTT; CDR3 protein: CASSQPSFPFTDTQYF
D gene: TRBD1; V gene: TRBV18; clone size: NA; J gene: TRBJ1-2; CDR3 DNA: TGTGCCAGCTCACCAGAGGGACAGGGTTCGGGCTACACCTTC; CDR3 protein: CASSPEGQGSGYTF
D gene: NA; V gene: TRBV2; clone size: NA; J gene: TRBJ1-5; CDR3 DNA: TGTGCCAGCAGGGCAGGGCTGAGCAATCAGCCCCAGCATTTT; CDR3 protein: CASRAGLSNQPQHF
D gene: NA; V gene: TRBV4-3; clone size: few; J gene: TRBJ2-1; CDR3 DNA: TGCGCCAGCAGCCAAGGGCGGGACCTTAGCCTCGATGAGCAGTTCTTC; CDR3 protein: CASSQGRDLSLDEQFF
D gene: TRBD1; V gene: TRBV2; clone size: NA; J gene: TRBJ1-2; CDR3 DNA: TGTGCCAGCGGAAGCGGACAGGCCTCGAAGGGCTATGGCTACACCTTC; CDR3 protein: CASGSGQASKGYGYTF
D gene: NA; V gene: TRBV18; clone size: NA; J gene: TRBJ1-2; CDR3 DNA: TGTGCCAGCTCACCACAGAAATCGGATGGCTACACCTTC; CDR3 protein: CASSPQKSDGYTF
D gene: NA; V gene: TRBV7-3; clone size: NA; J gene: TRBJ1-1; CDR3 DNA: TGTGCCAGCAGCCCGTCCTATGCGGGGGGCACTGAAGCTTTCTTT; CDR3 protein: CASSPSYAGGTEAFF
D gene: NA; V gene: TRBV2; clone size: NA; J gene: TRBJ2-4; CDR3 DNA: TGTGCCAGCAGGGTAACAGTTGCCAAAAACATTCAGTACTTC; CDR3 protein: CASRVTVAKNIQYF
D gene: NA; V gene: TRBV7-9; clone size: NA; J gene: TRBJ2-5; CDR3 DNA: TGTGCCAGCAGCTTGGCCGCAGGGGCAGAGACCCAGTACTTC; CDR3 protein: CASSLAAGAETQYF
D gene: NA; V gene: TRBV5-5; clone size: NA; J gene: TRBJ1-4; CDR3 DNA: TGTGCCAGCAGCTTGGCCGTTAGCGTAGGCGAAAAACTGTTTTTT; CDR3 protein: CASSLAVSVGEKLFF
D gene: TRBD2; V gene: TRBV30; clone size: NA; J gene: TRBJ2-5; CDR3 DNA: TGTGCCTGGAGTATCGGGGGGGCCGGGGCTGGGACCCAGTACTTC; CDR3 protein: CAWSIGGAGAGTQYF
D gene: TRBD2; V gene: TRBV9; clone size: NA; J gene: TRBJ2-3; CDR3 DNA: TGTGCCAGCAGCGTAGGGCTAGCGGGGGCCGCCACAGATACGCAGTATTTT; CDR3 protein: CASSVGLAGAATDTQYF
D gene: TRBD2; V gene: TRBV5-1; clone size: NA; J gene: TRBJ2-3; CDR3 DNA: TGCGCCACCGCCTGGGAGGGCTCAGATACGCAGTATTTT; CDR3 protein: CATAWEGSDTQYF
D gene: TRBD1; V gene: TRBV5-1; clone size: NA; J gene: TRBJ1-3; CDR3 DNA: TGCGCCAGCAGCTTGAGACAGGGGGGAGACACCATATATTTT; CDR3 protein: CASSLRQGGDTIYF
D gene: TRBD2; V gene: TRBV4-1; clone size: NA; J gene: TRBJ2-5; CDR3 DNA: TGCGCCAGCAGCCAGGGGCTAGCGGGGGGTGGAGAGACCCAGTACTTC; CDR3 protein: CASSQGLAGGGETQYF
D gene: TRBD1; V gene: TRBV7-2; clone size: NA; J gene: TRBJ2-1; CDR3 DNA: TGTGCCAGCAGCCGACAGGGAAGCTCCTACAATGAGCAGTTCTTC; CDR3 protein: CASSRQGSSYNEQFF
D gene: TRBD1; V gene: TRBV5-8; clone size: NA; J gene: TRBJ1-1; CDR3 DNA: TGTGCCAGCAGCCCATGGACAGGAATTGTCTCCAGTGAAGCTTTCTTT; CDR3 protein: CASSPWTGIVSSEAFF
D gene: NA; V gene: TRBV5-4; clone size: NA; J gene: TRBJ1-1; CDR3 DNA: TGTGCCAGCAGCCGGGTGGGGGGGGGTGAAGCTTTCTTT; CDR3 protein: CASSRVGGGEAFF
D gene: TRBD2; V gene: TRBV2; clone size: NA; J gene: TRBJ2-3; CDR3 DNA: TGTGCCAGCAGGAGGATGACTAGCGACAATACGCAGTATTTT; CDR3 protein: CASRRMTSDNTQYF
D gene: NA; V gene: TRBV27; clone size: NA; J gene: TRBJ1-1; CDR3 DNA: TGTGCCAGCAGTCGACCACCAAATGGGGCCACTGAAGCTTTCTTT; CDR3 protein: CASSRPPNGATEAFF
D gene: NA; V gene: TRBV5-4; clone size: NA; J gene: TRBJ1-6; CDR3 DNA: TGTGCCAGCAGCTCCCGGGGAGGGGGCTCCTATAATTCACCCCTCCACTTT; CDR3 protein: CASSSRGGGSYNSPLHF
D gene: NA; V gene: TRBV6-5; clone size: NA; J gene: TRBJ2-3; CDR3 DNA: TGTGCCAGCAGGGCTCACACAGATACGCAGTATTTT; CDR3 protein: CASRAHTDTQYF
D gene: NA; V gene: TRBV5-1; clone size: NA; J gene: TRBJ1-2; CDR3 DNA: TGCGCCAGCAGCTTGGTAGCAGGGCTAAACTATGGCTACACCTTC; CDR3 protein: CASSLVAGLNYGYTF
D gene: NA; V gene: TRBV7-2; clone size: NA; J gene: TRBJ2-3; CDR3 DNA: TGTGCCAGCAGCGATCACCTACTAGGAAGGCCCCCAGATACGCAGTATTTT; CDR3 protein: CASSDHLLGRPPDTQYF
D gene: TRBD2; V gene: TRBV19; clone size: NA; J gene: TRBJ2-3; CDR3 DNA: TGTGCCAGTAGCCGCACTAGCGGGGGGGCCGTGGATACGCAGTATTTT; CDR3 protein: CASSRTSGGAVDTQYF
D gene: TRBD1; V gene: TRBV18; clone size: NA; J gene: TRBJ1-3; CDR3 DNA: TGTGCCAGCTCACCAACCTTTTTAGGACAGGCAGCGCGTGGAAACACCATATATTTT; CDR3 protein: CASSPTFLGQAARGNTIYF